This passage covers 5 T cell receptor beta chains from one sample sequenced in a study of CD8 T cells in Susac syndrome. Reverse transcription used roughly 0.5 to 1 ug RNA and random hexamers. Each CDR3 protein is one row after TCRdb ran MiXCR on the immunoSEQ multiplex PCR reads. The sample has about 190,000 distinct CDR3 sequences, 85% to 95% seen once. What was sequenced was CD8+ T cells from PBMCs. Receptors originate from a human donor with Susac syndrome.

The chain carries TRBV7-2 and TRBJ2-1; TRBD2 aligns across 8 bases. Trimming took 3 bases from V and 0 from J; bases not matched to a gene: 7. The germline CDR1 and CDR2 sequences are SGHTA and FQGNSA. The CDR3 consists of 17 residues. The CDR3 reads CASSFRSGVSSYNEQFF. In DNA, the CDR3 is TGTGCCAGCAGCTTCCGTAGCGGGGTGAGCTCCTACAATGAGCAGTTCTTC.

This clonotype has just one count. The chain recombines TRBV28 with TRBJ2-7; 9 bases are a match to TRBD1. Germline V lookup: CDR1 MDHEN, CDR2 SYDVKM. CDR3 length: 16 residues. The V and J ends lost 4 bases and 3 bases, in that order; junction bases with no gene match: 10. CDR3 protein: CASSSLGPGQGYEQYF. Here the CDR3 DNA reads TGTGCCAGCAGTTCCCTAGGACCGGGACAGGGCTACGAGCAGTACTTC.

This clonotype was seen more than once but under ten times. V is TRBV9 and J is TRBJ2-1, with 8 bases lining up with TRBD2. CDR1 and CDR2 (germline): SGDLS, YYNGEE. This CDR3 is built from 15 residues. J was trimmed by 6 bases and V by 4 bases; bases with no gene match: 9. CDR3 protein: CASSPTGGAGNEQFF. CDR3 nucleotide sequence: TGTGCCAGCAGCCCTACCGGGGGGGCTGGCAATGAGCAGTTCTTC.

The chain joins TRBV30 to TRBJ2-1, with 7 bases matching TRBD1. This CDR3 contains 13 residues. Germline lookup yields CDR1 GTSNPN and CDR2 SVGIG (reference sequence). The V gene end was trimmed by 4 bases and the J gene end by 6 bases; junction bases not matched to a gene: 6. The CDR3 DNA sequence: TGTGCCTGGACCCGGGACAGAATCAATGAGCAGTTCTTC. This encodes CAWTRDRINEQFF.

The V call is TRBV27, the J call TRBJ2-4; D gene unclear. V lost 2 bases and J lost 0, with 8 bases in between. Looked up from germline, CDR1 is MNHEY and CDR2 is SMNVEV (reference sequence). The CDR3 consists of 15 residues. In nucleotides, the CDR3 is TGTGCCAGCAGTTTAACCAGTCTAGCCAAAAACATTCAGTACTTC. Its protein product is CASSLTSLAKNIQYF.